A single T cell receptor beta chain is shown here with its context. Its matching antigen is unknown. Sequenced by immunoSEQ multiplex PCR; TCRdb stores in-frame clones only, minus some. The data contain some 140,000 clones, 88% of them singletons. The V gene end was trimmed by 8 bases and the J gene end by 1 base; junction bases not matched to a gene: 13. The V gene's germline CDR1 is LNHDA and CDR2 SQIVND (reference sequence). CDR3 length equals 17 residues. This sample was included in a study of T cell responses to AZD1222 COVID-19 vaccine. Findings and limits, study-wide: Spike-specific TCR depth and breadth grew after two AZD1222 doses.

The sequence was obtained from an adult in good health. The source was peripheral blood, collected on day 0 of AZD1222 vaccination. The chain links TRBV19 to TRBJ1-5, with 8 bases aligning to TRBD1. Here the CDR3 reads CASLQSGGVGSNQPQHF. Written as DNA, the CDR3 is TGTGCCAGTCTACAGTCAGGGGGCGTTGGAAGCAATCAGCCCCAGCATTTT. The full variable domain, completed using reference TRBV19 and TRBJ1-5, is DGGITQSPKYLFRKEGQNVTLSCEQNLNHDAMYWYRQDPGQGLRLIYYSQIVNDFQKGDIAEGYSVSREKKESFPLTVTSAQKNPTAFYLCASLQSGGVGSNQPQHFGDGTRLSIL.